Below, one TCR beta chain is given with its context. The CDR3 covers 14 residues. Germline V gene lookup returns CDR1 MDHEN and CDR2 SYDVKM. The V end lost 8 bases, the J end lost 0 bases, and 14 bases lay between the germline ends. Participants, about 18 to 100 years old, spanned around 25 US areas. These data belong to a study of blood T cell repertoires in COVID-19. Study information: The samples span acute and convalescent COVID-19 from the United States, Italy and Spain. PBMCs, B-cell-depleted T cells, or T cells were the source of the cDNA or gDNA that made up the material.

In the original analysis: Reference gene primers were amplified, and this amplification served to estimate nucleated cell counts. Clones were read by immunoSEQ multiplex PCR, and TCRdb kept only the in-frame ones, dropping some. The V and J calls and clone size were taken over from that table, and D and trimming were inferred from the DNA. The sample lists about 290,000 clones; around 90% were seen once. V and J are TRBV28 and TRBJ2-7, with D perhaps matching TRBD2 (6 bases). The material sequenced was PBMCs or T cells enriched from blood (not recorded which). The TCR originated in a woman in her thirties or forties who had recovered from COVID-19. CDR3 nucleotide sequence: TGTGCCAGCCGGAGGGGAGCAACCTCCTACGAGCAGTACTTC. The encoded protein is CASRRGATSYEQYF.